Following are 3 T cell receptor beta chains from one sample sequenced in a study of T-cell reconstitution after alpha-beta-depleted transplantation in children. Using unique molecular identifiers, the investigators prepared the TCRbeta library. One entry per CDR3 protein results from TCRdb running MiXCR on the PCR reads. The data hold some 120,000 distinct CDR3 sequences, with 8.5% to 10% observed a single time. Sequences were derived from PBMCs, mostly from graft donor cells, sampled 180 days after TCRalphabeta/CD19-depleted stem cell transplant. The receptors originated from a girl less than two years old who had a stem cell transplant for combined immunodeficiency, so the T cells may come from the graft donor.

In its sample, this clonotype was seen a few times. V gene TRBV7-2 combines with J gene TRBJ2-3, with D tentatively TRBD1 (6 bases). Trimming took 4 bases from V and 3 from J, leaving 14 bases between them. Germline assignment: CDR1 SGHTA and CDR2 FQGNSA. The CDR3 sequence is 15 residues long. The CDR3 loop reads CASSSQQGRTDTQYF. The CDR3 DNA sequence: TGTGCCAGCAGCTCGCAACAGGGCCGGACAGATACGCAGTATTTT.

This clonotype was counted between two and nine times. This sequence joins TRBV12-3 or TRBV12-4 and TRBJ1-6, with D possibly being TRBD1 (6 bases). The CDR3 consists of 17 residues. V was clipped by 6 bases and J by 0 bases, with 15 bases between them. The chain's CDR3 is CASSTGRGSSYNSPLHF. As DNA, the CDR3 is TGTGCCAGCAGCACAGGGAGAGGGAGCTCCTATAATTCACCCCTCCACTTT.

CDR3 amino acids: CASSVDRSSYNEQFF. CDR3 nucleotides: TGTGCCAGCAGCGTAGACAGGAGCTCCTACAATGAGCAGTTCTTC. The V and J genes are TRBV9 and TRBJ2-1; possible D gene TRBD1, 5 bases. With 0 bases removed from V and 0 bases from J, the gap between germline ends came to 7 bases. The germline gives CDR1 SGDLS, CDR2 YYNGEE. The CDR3 consists of 15 residues. Full variable domain (outside the CDR3, taken from reference TRBV9 and TRBJ2-1): DSGVTQTPKHLITATGQRVTLRCSPRSGDLSVYWYQQSLDQGLQFLIQYYNGEERAKGNILERFSAQQFPDLHSELNLSSLELGDSALYFCASSVDRSSYNEQFFGPGTRLTVL.